One and the same sample provided the 24 T cell receptor beta chains below, sequenced in a study of beta chain features in type 1 diabetes. Their specific antigens are unknown. Findings and limits, study-wide: Type 1 diabetes patients had TCRB CDR3s that were shorter (moderately but significantly so) in all four CD4+ subsets.

Sequencing targeted expressed TCRB transcripts, as all isolated RNA had been reverse transcribed. Assay: immunoSEQ multiplex PCR; the TCRdb copy retains only in-frame clones and omits some. The table includes around 650,000 clones, around 12% detected once. The sample comprised naive CD4+ T cells from blood. These TCRs come from a man under 40 with type 1 diabetes.

The chain links TRBV5-1 to TRBJ1-2, with 8 bases aligning to TRBD1. CDR1 and CDR2 from the germline V gene are SGHRS and YFSETQ. V was clipped by 4 bases and J by 7 bases; unmatched bases: 15. The CDR3 is made up of 16 amino acids. The CDR3 here is CASSLPRDRGDGGYTF. The CDR3 DNA sequence: TGCGCCAGCAGCCTCCCCCGAGACAGGGGAGACGGTGGCTACACCTTC.

This clone was detected only a few times. The CDR3 bases are TGCGCCAGCAGCACCCTCGACTCCTACGAGCAGTACTTC. Protein sequence: CASSTLDSYEQYF. This chain uses TRBV5-1 with TRBJ2-7; D is undetermined. The CDR3 runs 13 residues. The germline V gene has CDR1 SGHRS and CDR2 YFSETQ. Trimming took off 4 bases at V and 0 bases at J, with 8 bases between the two ends.

A note on this clone: Different DNA sequences within this sample yield the same CDR3. The chain joins TRBV9 to TRBJ2-3; 7 nucleotides match TRBD1. The length of the CDR3 is 15 residues. V lost 0 bases and J lost 1; bases outside the gene matches: 2. The germline gives CDR1 SGDLS, CDR2 YYNGEE. The CDR3, as DNA: TGTGCCAGCAGCGTAGGACAGGGCGGCACAGATACGCAGTATTTT. This encodes CASSVGQGGTDTQYF.

The chain couples TRBV29-1 to TRBJ1-1; no clear D gene. Germline V gene sequence: CDR1 SQVTM, CDR2 ANQGSEA. The CDR3 sequence is 13 residues long. V lost 7 bases and J lost 12, with 24 bases in between. The CDR3 is CSALDPNTGGTFF. The DNA of the CDR3 is TGCAGCGCTTTGGACCCAAACACGGGTGGAACTTTCTTT. The variable domain in full, completed from reference TRBV29-1 and TRBJ1-1, reads SAVISQKPSRDICQRGTSLTIQCQVDSQVTMMFWYRQQPGQSLTLIATANQGSEATYESGFVIDKFPISRPNLTFSTLTVSNMSPEDSSIYLCSALDPNTGGTFFGQGTRLTVV.

The table lists this clone with a few counts. The V gene is TRBV7-6, the J gene TRBJ2-6; maybe TRBD1 (6 bases). Germline assignment: CDR1 SGHVS and CDR2 FNYEAQ. V lost 2 bases and J lost 4, with 12 bases in between. The CDR3 is 16 amino acids. CDR3 in amino acids: CASSLLTGQGANVLTF. CDR3 nucleotide sequence: TGTGCCAGCAGCTTACTAACAGGGCAAGGGGCCAACGTCCTGACTTTC.

The chain couples TRBV18 to TRBJ1-6; no clear D gene. The CDR3 sequence is 14 residues long. The germline V gene encodes CDR1 KGHSH and CDR2 LQKENI. The V gene lost 5 bases and the J gene lost 10 bases, with 15 bases spanning the gap. The DNA for the CDR3 is TGTGCCAGCTCAGTTGACCGGTCCCAATCACCCCTCCACTTT. This translates into CASSVDRSQSPLHF.

The rearrangement joins TRBV20-1 to TRBJ1-1; D gene unclear. V shed 5 bases and J shed 4 bases, with 8 bases lying between them. Germline V gene data show CDR1 as DFQATT and CDR2 as SNEGSKA (reference sequence). CDR3 length: 11 residues. CDR3 nucleotides: TGCAGTGCTCCTGTCGGCACTGAAGCTTTCTTT. Translation: CSAPVGTEAFF.

Notes on this clone: In the same sample, other DNA sequences code for this CDR3. The V and J genes are TRBV10-3 and TRBJ2-2; 7 nucleotides agree with TRBD1. CDR3 length: 14 residues. The V segment lost 7 bases and the J segment 3 bases; nucleotides outside the gene matches: 5. The germline V gene encodes CDR1 ENHRY and CDR2 SYGVKD. The CDR3 sequence is CAIKGQGDTGELFF. The CDR3 DNA reads as TGTGCCATCAAGGGGCAGGGGGACACCGGGGAGCTGTTTTTT.

The chain joins TRBV19 to TRBJ2-7; D could derive from TRBD1 or TRBD2 (5 bases each). The germline gives CDR1 LNHDA, CDR2 SQIVND (reference sequence). V lost 3 bases and J 1 base, leaving 13 bases between the germline ends. There are 15 residues in the CDR3. The CDR3 DNA reads TGTGCCAGTAGTATGGGACCACCTACTTCCTACGAGCAGTACTTC. Translating gives CASSMGPPTSYEQYF.

The gene calls are TRBV19 and TRBJ1-6; D gene ambiguous. The CDR3 loop spans 13 amino acids. CDR1 LNHDA and CDR2 SQIVND come from the germline V gene (reference sequence). The ends were cut back, 5 bases at V and 13 bases at J, with 15 bases in the middle. DNA for the CDR3: TGTGCCAGTAGTTTGCTGGGAGAGGGTCCCCTCCACTTT. Translated: CASSLLGEGPLHF.

There are a few counts of this clone. The chain couples TRBV5-1 to TRBJ2-5, with D unresolved. CDR1 is SGHRS and CDR2 is YFSETQ in the germline V gene. With 1 base removed from V and 3 bases from J, the gap between germline ends came to 13 bases. This CDR3 is 15 amino acids long. DNA for the CDR3: TGCGCCAGCAGCTTGAGTCGACTGATTGAAGAGACCCAGTACTTC. Protein: CASSLSRLIEETQYF.

The CDR3 coding sequence is TGTGCCACCAGCAGAGATCTCTCCAGGGTTAGCAATCAGCCCCAGCATTTT. This encodes CATSRDLSRVSNQPQHF. This chain links TRBV15 with TRBJ1-5; possible D gene TRBD1, 5 bases. V gave up 0 bases and J gave up 0 bases, with 12 bases separating them. Germline V gene lookup returns CDR1 LNHNV and CDR2 YYDKDF (reference sequence). The CDR3 sequence is 17 residues long.

The gene calls are TRBV7-3 and TRBJ2-2; D is ambiguous. Looked up from germline, CDR1 is SGHTA and CDR2 is FQGTGA. The ends were cut back, 2 bases at V and 5 bases at J, with 15 bases in the middle. There are 16 residues in the CDR3. The DNA of the CDR3 is TGTGCCAGCAGCTTAGGCGAACTACTGGGGACCGGGGAGCTGTTTTTT. Translating gives CASSLGELLGTGELFF. The variable domain in full, completed from reference TRBV7-3 and TRBJ2-2, reads GAGVSQTPSNKVTEKGKYVELRCDPISGHTALYWYRQSLGQGPEFLIYFQGTGAADDSGLPNDRFFAVRPEGSVSTLKIQRTERGDSAVYLCASSLGELLGTGELFFGEGSRLTVL.

This chain links TRBV23-1 with TRBJ2-1, with TRBD1 matching over 7 bases. TRBV23-1 is assigned to the ORF class and has an uncertain function. V was pared by 7 bases and J by 3 bases, with 3 bases of the junction left unmatched. The CDR3 totals 13 residues. The CDR3 region is CASNDRVYNEQFF. Here the CDR3 DNA reads TGCGCCAGCAATGACAGGGTCTACAATGAGCAGTTCTTC.

This clone was detected only a few times. This chain joins TRBV27 and TRBJ2-7; a weak D match, TRBD1 (6 bases). V shed 4 bases and J shed 5 bases, with 9 bases lying between them. Per germline, CDR1 MNHEY and CDR2 SMNVEV (reference sequence). The CDR3 sequence is 12 residues long. CDR3 sequence: CASSSHRDEQYF. CDR3 coding DNA: TGTGCCAGCAGTTCACACAGGGACGAGCAGTACTTC.

V is TRBV5-1 and J is TRBJ2-5; D might be TRBD2 (6 bases). Trimming pared 0 bases from V and 5 bases from J, leaving 11 bases between. Germline V gives CDR1 SGHRS, CDR2 YFSETQ. The CDR3 is made up of 14 amino acids. CDR3 in amino acids: CASSLATRQETQYF. In DNA form, the CDR3 reads TGCGCCAGCAGCTTGGCGACTAGGCAGGAGACCCAGTACTTC.

The rearrangement joins TRBV5-1 to TRBJ2-7, with D unclear. CDR3 length: 14 amino acids. The germline V gene encodes CDR1 SGHRS and CDR2 YFSETQ. The germline V and J ends were trimmed by 1 base and 6 bases, with 14 bases remaining between them. CDR3 in amino acids: CASSLNPGDREQYF. CDR3 coding DNA: TGCGCCAGCAGCTTGAACCCAGGTGATCGCGAGCAGTACTTC.

The rearrangement uses TRBV19 and TRBJ2-4; the D call may be TRBD1 or TRBD2 (5 bases each). The CDR3 sequence is 18 residues long. The V and J ends lost 5 bases and 0 bases respectively, with 20 bases between them. From germline, CDR1 is LNHDA and CDR2 SQIVND (reference sequence). CDR3 DNA sequence: TGTGCCAGTAGTCCGAGGGAGTCAGGGATTCTAGCCAAAAACATTCAGTACTTC. Encoded protein: CASSPRESGILAKNIQYF. Drawing the rest from reference TRBV19 and TRBJ2-4, the complete variable domain is DGGITQSPKYLFRKEGQNVTLSCEQNLNHDAMYWYRQDPGQGLRLIYYSQIVNDFQKGDIAEGYSVSREKKESFPLTVTSAQKNPTAFYLCASSPRESGILAKNIQYFGAGTRLSVL.

This clone was recorded a few times. This chain links TRBV4-3 with TRBJ2-3, with D tentatively TRBD2 (7 bases). The CDR3 is 18 residues long. Germline lookup yields CDR1 LGHNA and CDR2 YSLEER. Trimming cost V 0 bases and J 0 bases, with 16 bases left between them. The CDR3 is CASSQDSAGAYSTDTQYF. In nucleotides, the CDR3 is TGCGCCAGCAGCCAAGACTCCGCGGGGGCCTATAGCACAGATACGCAGTATTTT.

A single count supports this clone. The rearrangement links TRBV10-3 to TRBJ2-5; no definite D call. Deletions cut 0 bases from V and 7 bases from J, with 12 bases between. This CDR3 has 14 residues. CDR1 and CDR2 from the germline V gene are ENHRY and SYGVKD. DNA for the CDR3: TGTGCCATCAGTGAGTCGGTTGGTCCTGGGACCCAGTACTTC. Protein: CAISESVGPGTQYF.

The V call is TRBV27, the J call TRBJ1-6, with 9 bases aligning to TRBD1. The trim removed 2 bases at V and 4 bases at J, leaving 0 bases unmatched. Germline V gene data show CDR1 as MNHEY and CDR2 as SMNVEV (reference sequence). This CDR3 has 15 residues. DNA of the CDR3: TGTGCCAGCAGTTTAGGACAGGGGTATAATTCACCCCTCCACTTT. It yields the protein CASSLGQGYNSPLHF.

This chain uses TRBV27 with TRBJ1-2; unclear D gene. Deletions cut 6 bases from V and 2 bases from J, with 7 bases between. The germline V gene has CDR1 MNHEY and CDR2 SMNVEV (reference sequence). CDR3 length equals 12 residues. CDR3 sequence: CASSKGNYGYTF. The CDR3 region has the DNA TGTGCCAGCAGCAAAGGGAACTATGGCTACACCTTC.

This clone has a handful of counts. This chain connects TRBV15 to TRBJ1-4, with D hard to call. From germline, CDR1 is LNHNV and CDR2 YYDKDF (reference sequence). There are 15 residues in the CDR3. V shed 5 bases and J shed 0 bases, with 10 bases lying between them. CDR3 coding DNA: TGTGCCACCAGCCGAAGGATCCCAACTAATGAAAAACTGTTTTTT. This sequence encodes CATSRRIPTNEKLFF.

This clone has more than one count but fewer than ten. The V and J genes are TRBV6-1 and TRBJ2-1, with 7 bases lining up with TRBD1. This CDR3 has 14 amino acids. The germline V gene has CDR1 MNHNS and CDR2 SASEGT. The V gene end was trimmed by 6 bases and the J gene end by 9 bases; junction bases not matched to a gene: 11. DNA of the CDR3: TGTGCCAGCAGGGCAAGACAGGGACCGGGTGAGCAGTTCTTC. It is translated as CASRARQGPGEQFF.